The present entry profiles one TCR beta chain with its context. This record belongs to a study of blood T cell repertoires in COVID-19. Looking at the study overall: Nucleic acid was either cDNA or gDNA, and it came from T cells, B-cell-depleted T cells, or PBMCs.

CDR1 SQVTM and CDR2 ANQGSEA come from the germline V gene. This CDR3 has 13 residues. The trim removed 6 bases at V and 8 bases at J, leaving 11 bases unmatched. Methods used by the authors: Researchers report that nucleated cell counts were estimated from reference gene primer amplification. Libraries were prepared by immunoSEQ multiplex PCR; TCRdb keeps only in-frame clonotypes and omits some of them. V and J calls and clone size are given by that table; D and trimming were obtained from the DNA. The profile shows over 65,000 clones, 80% to 95% of them singletons. The sequenced sample consisted of peripheral blood. The gene calls are TRBV29-1 and TRBJ1-1, with 8 bases lining up with TRBD1. The TCR comes from a woman aged 80 or older with acute or convalescent COVID-19. The CDR3, as DNA: TGCAGCGTGAGGGCAGGGGGCGGTGGAGAAGCTTTCTTT. The encoded protein is CSVRAGGGGEAFF.